The 2 T cell receptor beta chains in this list originate from one sample, sequenced in a study of sequential checkpoint blockade in melanoma. The sample's treatment: randomized to nivolumab then ipilimumab (arm A) or the reverse (arm B). Data came from immunoSEQ multiplex PCR; TCRdb stores just in-frame clones and leaves some out. The sample holds approximately 1,000 clones, over 20% seen once. The sequencing here drew on tumor tissue (inferred from file names), taken from a patient given nivolumab and ipilimumab in sequence. The receptor source for this set is a human donor with melanoma.

The V call is TRBV11-3, the J call TRBJ2-3; D unclear. V was trimmed by 2 bases and J by 0 bases, leaving 6 bases between them. The germline CDR1 and CDR2 sequences are SGHNT and YENEEA. This CDR3 spans 14 amino acids. The CDR3 DNA follows: TGTGCCAGCAGCTTACGGAGTAGCACAGATACGCAGTATTTT. It codes for CASSLRSSTDTQYF.

This clone occurred a few times. The J gene is TRBJ2-2, the V gene TRBV6-8; TRBD2 might be the D (7 bases). V dropped 6 bases and J dropped 5 bases, with 13 bases sitting between them. The CDR3 is 14 residues long. Per germline, CDR1 MNHGY and CDR2 SAAAGT. The CDR3 region has the DNA TGTGCCAGCAGAGCGGGACAACCTACCGGGGAGCTGTTTTTT. Its protein product is CASRAGQPTGELFF.